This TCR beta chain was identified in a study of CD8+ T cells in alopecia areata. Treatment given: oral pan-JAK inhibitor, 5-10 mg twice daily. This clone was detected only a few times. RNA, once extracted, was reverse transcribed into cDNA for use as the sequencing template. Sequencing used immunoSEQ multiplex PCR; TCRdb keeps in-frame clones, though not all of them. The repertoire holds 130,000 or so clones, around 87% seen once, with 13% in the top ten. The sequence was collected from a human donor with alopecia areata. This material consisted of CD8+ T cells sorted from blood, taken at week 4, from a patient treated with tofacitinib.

CDR3 DNA: TGCAGCGTCGAGAAGTGGACAGGGAATTCCTACGAGCAGTACTTC. Protein product: CSVEKWTGNSYEQYF. V and J are TRBV29-1 and TRBJ2-7; TRBD1 agrees at 8 bases. The CDR3 runs 15 residues. Germline V gives CDR1 SQVTM, CDR2 ANQGSEA. V gave up 6 bases and J gave up 1 base; unmatched junction bases: 11.